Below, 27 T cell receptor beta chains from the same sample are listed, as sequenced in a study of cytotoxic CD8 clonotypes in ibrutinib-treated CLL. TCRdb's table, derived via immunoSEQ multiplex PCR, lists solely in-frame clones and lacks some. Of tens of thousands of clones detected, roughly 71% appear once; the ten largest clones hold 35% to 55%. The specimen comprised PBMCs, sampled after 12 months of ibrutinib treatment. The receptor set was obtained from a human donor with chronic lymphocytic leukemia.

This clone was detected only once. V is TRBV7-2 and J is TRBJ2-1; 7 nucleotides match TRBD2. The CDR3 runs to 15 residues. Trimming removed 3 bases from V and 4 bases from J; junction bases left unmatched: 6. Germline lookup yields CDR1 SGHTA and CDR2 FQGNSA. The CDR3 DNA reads TGTGCCAGCAGCTTTTCTGCGGGGGAGTACAATGAGCAGTTCTTC. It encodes CASSFSAGEYNEQFF.

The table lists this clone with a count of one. In DNA, the CDR3 is TGTGCCAGCAGCCCCGTCGGAAAAGGGAGATCCGAGGAGACCCAGTACTTC. It codes for CASSPVGKGRSEETQYF. The V gene is TRBV7-9, the J gene TRBJ2-5; a possible D gene is TRBD2 (5 bases). Germline CDR1 is SEHNR and CDR2 is FQNEAQ (reference sequence). There are 17 residues in the CDR3. V shed 5 bases and J shed 5 bases, with 24 bases lying between them.

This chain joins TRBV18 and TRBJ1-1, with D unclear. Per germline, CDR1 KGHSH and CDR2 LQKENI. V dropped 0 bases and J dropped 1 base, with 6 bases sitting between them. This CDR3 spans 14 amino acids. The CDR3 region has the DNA TGTGCCAGCTCACCACCGCCGGGGAACACTGAAGCTTTCTTT. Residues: CASSPPPGNTEAFF.

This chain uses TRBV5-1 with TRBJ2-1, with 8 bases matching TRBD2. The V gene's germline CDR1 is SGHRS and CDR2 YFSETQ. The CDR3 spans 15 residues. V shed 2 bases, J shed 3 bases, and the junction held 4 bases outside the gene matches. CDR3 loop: CASSLSSGYYNEQFF. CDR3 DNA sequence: TGCGCCAGCAGCTTATCTAGCGGGTACTACAATGAGCAGTTCTTC.

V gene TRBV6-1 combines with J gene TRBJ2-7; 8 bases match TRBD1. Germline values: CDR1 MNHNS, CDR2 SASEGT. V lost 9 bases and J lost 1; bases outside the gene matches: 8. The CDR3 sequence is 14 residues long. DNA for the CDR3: TGTGCCAGTAGCTTCGGGGACAGGTCCTACGAGCAGTACTTC. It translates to CASSFGDRSYEQYF.

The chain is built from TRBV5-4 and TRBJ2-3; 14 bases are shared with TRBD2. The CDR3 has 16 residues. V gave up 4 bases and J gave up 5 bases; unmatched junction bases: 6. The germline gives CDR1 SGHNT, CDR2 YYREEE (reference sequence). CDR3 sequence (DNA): TGTGCCAGCAGCCCTCCCGGGACTAGCGGGAGAGATACGCAGTATTTT. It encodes CASSPPGTSGRDTQYF.

The CDR3 region has the DNA TGTGCCAGCAGTTTGAGGGGGGGTAGGACTAGCGGCACAGATACGCAGTATTTT. Protein sequence: CASSLRGGRTSGTDTQYF. This sequence joins TRBV27 and TRBJ2-3, with 9 positions matching TRBD2. J was trimmed by 1 base and V by 3 bases; bases with no gene match: 11. CDR1 is MNHEY and CDR2 is SMNVEV in the germline V gene (reference sequence). The CDR3 is 18 residues long.

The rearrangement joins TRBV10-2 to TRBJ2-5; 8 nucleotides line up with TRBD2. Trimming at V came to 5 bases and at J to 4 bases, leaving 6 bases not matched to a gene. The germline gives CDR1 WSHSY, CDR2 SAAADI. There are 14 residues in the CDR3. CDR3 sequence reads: CASSIAGTPETQYF. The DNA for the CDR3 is TGCGCCAGCAGTATAGCGGGAACGCCAGAGACCCAGTACTTC.

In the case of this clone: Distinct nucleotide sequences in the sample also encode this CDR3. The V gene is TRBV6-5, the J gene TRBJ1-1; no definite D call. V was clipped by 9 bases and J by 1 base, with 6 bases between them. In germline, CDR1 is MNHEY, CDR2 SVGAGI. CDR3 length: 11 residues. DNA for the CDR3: TGTGCCAGTAGTCGGAACACTGAAGCTTTCTTT. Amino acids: CASSRNTEAFF.

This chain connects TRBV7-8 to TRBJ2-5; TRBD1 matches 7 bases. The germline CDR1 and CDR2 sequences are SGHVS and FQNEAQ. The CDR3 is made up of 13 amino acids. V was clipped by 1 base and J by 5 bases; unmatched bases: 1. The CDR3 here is CASSLVRGETQYF. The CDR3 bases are TGTGCCAGCAGCTTAGTCAGGGGGGAGACCCAGTACTTC. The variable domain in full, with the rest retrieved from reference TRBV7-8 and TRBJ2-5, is GAGVSQSPRYKVAKRGQDVALRCDPISGHVSLFWYQQALGQGPEFLTYFQNEAQLDKSGLPSDRFFAERPEGSVSTLKIQRTQQEDSAVYLCASSLVRGETQYFGPGTRLLVL.

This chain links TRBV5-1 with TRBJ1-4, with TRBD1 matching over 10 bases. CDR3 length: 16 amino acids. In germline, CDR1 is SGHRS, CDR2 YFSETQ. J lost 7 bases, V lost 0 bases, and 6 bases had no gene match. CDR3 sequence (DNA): TGCGCCAGCAGCTTGGCGACAGGGGGCATTGGTGAAAAACTGTTTTTT. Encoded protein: CASSLATGGIGEKLFF.

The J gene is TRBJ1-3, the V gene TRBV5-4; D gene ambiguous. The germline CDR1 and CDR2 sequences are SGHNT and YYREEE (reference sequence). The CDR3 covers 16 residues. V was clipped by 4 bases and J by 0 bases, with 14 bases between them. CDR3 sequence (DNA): TGTGCCAGCAGCCCGGATCCAAGGCCCTCTGGAAACACCATATATTTT. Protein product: CASSPDPRPSGNTIYF. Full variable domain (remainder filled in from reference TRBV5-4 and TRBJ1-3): ETGVTQSPTHLIKTRGQQVTLRCSSQSGHNTVSWYQQALGQGPQFIFQYYREEENGRGNFPPRFSGLQFPNYSSELNVNALELDDSALYLCASSPDPRPSGNTIYFGEGSWLTVV.

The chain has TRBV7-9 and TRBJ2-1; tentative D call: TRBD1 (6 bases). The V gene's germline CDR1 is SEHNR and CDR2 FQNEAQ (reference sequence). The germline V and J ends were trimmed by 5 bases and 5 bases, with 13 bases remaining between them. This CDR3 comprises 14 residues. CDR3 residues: CASSHQGPNNEQFF. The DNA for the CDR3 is TGTGCCAGCAGCCATCAGGGGCCTAACAATGAGCAGTTCTTC. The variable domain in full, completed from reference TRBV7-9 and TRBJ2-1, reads DTGVSQNPRHKITKRGQNVTFRCDPISEHNRLYWYRQTLGQGPEFLTYFQNEAQLEKSRLLSDRFSAERPKGSFSTLEIQRTEQGDSAMYLCASSHQGPNNEQFFGPGTRLTVL.

CDR3 amino acids: CAIREAGLALSGELFF. The CDR3 bases are TGTGCCATCAGAGAGGCGGGACTAGCTTTGTCCGGGGAGCTGTTTTTT. The chain couples TRBV10-3 to TRBJ2-2; 9 bases line up with TRBD2. The V gene end was trimmed by 6 bases and the J gene end by 6 bases; junction bases not matched to a gene: 11. Germline loops: CDR1 ENHRY, CDR2 SYGVKD. The CDR3 covers 16 residues.

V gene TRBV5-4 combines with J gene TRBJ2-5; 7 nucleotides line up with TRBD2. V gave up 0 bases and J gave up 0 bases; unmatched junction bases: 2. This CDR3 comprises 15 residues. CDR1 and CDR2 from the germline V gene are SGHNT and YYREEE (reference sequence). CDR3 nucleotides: TGTGCCAGCAGCTTGGGGGGGACTAACCAAGAGACCCAGTACTTC. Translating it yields CASSLGGTNQETQYF.

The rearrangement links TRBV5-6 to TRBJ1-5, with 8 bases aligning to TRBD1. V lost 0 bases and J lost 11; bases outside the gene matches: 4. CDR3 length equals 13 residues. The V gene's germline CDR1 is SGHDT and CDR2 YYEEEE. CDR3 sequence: CASSLGQGLTQHF. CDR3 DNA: TGTGCCAGCAGCTTGGGACAGGGGTTGACCCAGCATTTT.

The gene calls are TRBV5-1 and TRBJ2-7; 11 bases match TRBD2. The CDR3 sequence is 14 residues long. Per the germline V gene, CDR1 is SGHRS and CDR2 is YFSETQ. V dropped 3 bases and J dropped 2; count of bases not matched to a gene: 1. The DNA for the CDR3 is TGCGCCAGCAGCTGGACTAGCGGGCCCTACGAGCAGTACTTC. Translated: CASSWTSGPYEQYF.

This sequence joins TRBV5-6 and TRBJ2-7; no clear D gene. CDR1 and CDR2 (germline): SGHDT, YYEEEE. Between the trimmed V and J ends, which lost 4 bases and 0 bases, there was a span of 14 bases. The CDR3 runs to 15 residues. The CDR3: CASSRRNRYSYEQYF. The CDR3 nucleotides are TGTGCCAGCAGCCGGAGAAACCGGTACTCCTACGAGCAGTACTTC.

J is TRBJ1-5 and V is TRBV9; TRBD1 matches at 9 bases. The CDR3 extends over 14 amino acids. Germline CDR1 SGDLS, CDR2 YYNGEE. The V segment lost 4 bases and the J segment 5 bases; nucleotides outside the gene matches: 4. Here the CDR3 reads CASSKTGGDQPQHF. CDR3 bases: TGTGCCAGCAGCAAGACAGGGGGAGATCAGCCCCAGCATTTT.

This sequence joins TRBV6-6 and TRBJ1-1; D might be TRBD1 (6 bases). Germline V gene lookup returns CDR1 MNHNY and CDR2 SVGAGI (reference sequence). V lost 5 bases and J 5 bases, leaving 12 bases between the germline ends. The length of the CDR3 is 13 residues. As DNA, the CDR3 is TGTGCCAGCAGTGCCACAGGGTGGACTGAAGCTTTCTTT. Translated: CASSATGWTEAFF.

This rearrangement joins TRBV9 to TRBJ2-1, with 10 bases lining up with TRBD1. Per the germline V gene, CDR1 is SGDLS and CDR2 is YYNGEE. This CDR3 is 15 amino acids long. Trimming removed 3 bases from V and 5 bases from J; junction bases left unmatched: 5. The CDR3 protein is CASSGRTGGDNEQFF. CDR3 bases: TGTGCCAGCAGCGGACGGACAGGGGGAGACAATGAGCAGTTCTTC.

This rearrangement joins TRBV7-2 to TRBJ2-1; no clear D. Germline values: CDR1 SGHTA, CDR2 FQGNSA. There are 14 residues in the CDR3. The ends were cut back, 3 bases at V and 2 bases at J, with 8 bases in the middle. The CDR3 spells CASSFDGAYNEQFF. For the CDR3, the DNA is TGTGCCAGCAGCTTTGATGGGGCCTACAATGAGCAGTTCTTC.

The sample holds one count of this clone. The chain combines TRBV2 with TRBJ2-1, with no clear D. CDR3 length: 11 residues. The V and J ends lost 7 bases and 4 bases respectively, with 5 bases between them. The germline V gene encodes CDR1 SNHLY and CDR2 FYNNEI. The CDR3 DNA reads TGTGCCAGCACTGATTACAATGAGCAGTTCTTC. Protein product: CASTDYNEQFF.

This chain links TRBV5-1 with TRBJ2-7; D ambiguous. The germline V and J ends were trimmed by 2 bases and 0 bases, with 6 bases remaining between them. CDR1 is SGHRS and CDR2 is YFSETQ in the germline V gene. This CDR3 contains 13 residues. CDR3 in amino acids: CASSLLLSYEQYF. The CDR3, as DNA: TGCGCCAGCAGCTTACTCCTCTCCTACGAGCAGTACTTC.

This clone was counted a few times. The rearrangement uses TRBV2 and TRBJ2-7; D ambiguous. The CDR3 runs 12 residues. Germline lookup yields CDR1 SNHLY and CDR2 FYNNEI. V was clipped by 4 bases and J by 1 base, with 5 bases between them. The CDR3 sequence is CASSGESYEQYF. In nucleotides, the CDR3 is TGTGCCAGCAGTGGGGAATCCTACGAGCAGTACTTC.

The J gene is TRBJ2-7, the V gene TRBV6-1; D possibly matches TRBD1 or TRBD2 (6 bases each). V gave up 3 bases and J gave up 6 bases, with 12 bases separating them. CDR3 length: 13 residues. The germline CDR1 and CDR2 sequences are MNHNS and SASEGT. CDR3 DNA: TGTGCCAGCAGTGATGTCAGGGGAGGCGAGCAGTACTTC. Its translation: CASSDVRGGEQYF.

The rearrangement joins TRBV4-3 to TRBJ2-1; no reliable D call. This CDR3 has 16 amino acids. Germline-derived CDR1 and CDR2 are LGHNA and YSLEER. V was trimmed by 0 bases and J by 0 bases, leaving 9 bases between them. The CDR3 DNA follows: TGCGCCAGCAGCCAAGACACAGTGCTCTCCTACAATGAGCAGTTCTTC. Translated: CASSQDTVLSYNEQFF.